Below, 29 T cell receptor beta chains from the same sample are listed, as sequenced in a study of T cell repertoires in cytomegalovirus infection. Which antigens these TCRs recognize remains unknown. In TCRdb, the reads were re-called with MiXCR into one record per CDR3 protein. The sample records 450,000 to 600,000 distinct CDR3 sequences, approximately 46% being singletons. This specimen was cultured PBMCs, taken from culture after CMV antigen stimulation. The receptors stem from a human donor in good health (CMV status not recorded). Some clones in this sample may be carry-over from other donors' samples.

This clonotype was counted ten times or more. The chain couples TRBV7-2 to TRBJ2-5; D call uncertain. Germline CDR1 reads SGHTA; CDR2 reads FQGNSA. This CDR3 has 13 amino acids. V was shortened by 5 bases and J by 2 bases, with 9 bases between the two germline ends. CDR3 nucleotide sequence: TGTGCCAGCAGCCTACAGATTCAAGAGACCCAGTACTTC. As protein: CASSLQIQETQYF.

The J gene is TRBJ1-1, the V gene TRBV7-6; D is unclear. Trimming cost V 2 bases and J 1 base, with 11 bases left between them. The length of the CDR3 is 15 residues. CDR1 and CDR2 (germline): SGHVS, FNYEAQ. This chain's CDR3 is CASSLRAGKNTEAFF. The CDR3 coding sequence is TGTGCCAGCAGCTTACGCGCCGGCAAGAACACTGAAGCTTTCTTT. The full variable domain, completed using reference TRBV7-6 and TRBJ1-1, is GAGVSQSPRYKVTKRGQDVALRCDPISGHVSLYWYRQALGQGPEFLTYFNYEAQQDKSGLPNDRFSAERPEGSISTLTIQRTEQRDSAMYRCASSLRAGKNTEAFFGQGTRLTVV.

The chain couples TRBV6-2 or TRBV6-3 to TRBJ2-1, with 7 bases lining up with TRBD2. V trimming: 7 bases; J trimming: 6 bases; junction bases outside the gene matches: 9. Germline values: CDR1 MNHEY, CDR2 SVGEGT. This CDR3 region has 14 residues. In DNA, the CDR3 is TGTGCCAGCATTCAGAGAGGGACTACCAATGAGCAGTTCTTC. It yields the protein CASIQRGTTNEQFF.

V is TRBV19 and J is TRBJ2-2; D is possibly TRBD2 (6 bases). There are 14 residues in the CDR3. The germline CDR1 and CDR2 sequences are LNHDA and SQIVND (reference sequence). V lost 4 bases and J 5 bases, leaving 11 bases between the germline ends. CDR3 nucleotide sequence: TGTGCCAGTAGTACGGGAGTATGGACCGGGGAGCTGTTTTTT. Encoded protein: CASSTGVWTGELFF.

This clonotype was seen only a few times. This sequence joins TRBV6-1 and TRBJ1-4; no reliable D call. The CDR3 loop spans 12 amino acids. V was pared by 1 base and J by 13 bases, with 10 bases between. Germline V gene data show CDR1 as MNHNS and CDR2 as SASEGT. The CDR3 region is CASSEGQQRLFF. The CDR3, as DNA: TGTGCCAGCAGTGAAGGGCAGCAGAGACTGTTTTTT.

This clonotype has at least ten counts. The DNA of the CDR3 is TGTGCCAGCAGCTTGACTAGCGGAAACTACGAGCAGTACTTC. This encodes CASSLTSGNYEQYF. The chain links TRBV7-2 to TRBJ2-7, with 9 bases fitting TRBD2. This CDR3 has 14 residues. CDR1 and CDR2 (germline): SGHTA, FQGNSA. With V trimmed by 3 bases and J by 3 bases, 3 bases remained unmatched.

The chain recombines TRBV4-3 with TRBJ1-4; D call uncertain. V dropped 0 bases and J dropped 0 bases, with 8 bases sitting between them. The CDR3 covers 16 residues. Germline V gene lookup returns CDR1 LGHNA and CDR2 YSLEER. CDR3 residues: CASSQERYTTNEKLFF. The CDR3 DNA sequence: TGCGCCAGCAGCCAAGAAAGGTATACAACTAATGAAAAACTGTTTTTT.

The chain has TRBV2 and TRBJ2-5; TRBD2 agrees at 7 bases. This CDR3 comprises 14 residues. Germline values: CDR1 SNHLY, CDR2 FYNNEI. Trimming at V came to 6 bases and at J to 2 bases, leaving 6 bases not matched to a gene. CDR3: CASRAGREQETQYF. For the CDR3, the DNA is TGTGCCAGCAGAGCGGGGCGGGAACAAGAGACCCAGTACTTC.

The sample holds a few counts of this clonotype. The gene calls are TRBV7-9 and TRBJ2-2, with 14 bases lining up with TRBD2. J gave up 0 bases and V 5 bases, and 8 bases lay outside the gene matches. The CDR3 is made up of 19 amino acids. From germline, CDR1 is SEHNR and CDR2 FQNEAQ (reference sequence). CDR3 sequence reads: CASSRTSGGSHANTGELFF. Here the CDR3 DNA reads TGTGCCAGCAGCCGGACTAGCGGGGGGTCCCACGCGAACACCGGGGAGCTGTTTTTT. Combining the CDR3 with reference TRBV7-9 and TRBJ2-2 gives the whole variable domain DTGVSQNPRHKITKRGQNVTFRCDPISEHNRLYWYRQTLGQGPEFLTYFQNEAQLEKSRLLSDRFSAERPKGSFSTLEIQRTEQGDSAMYLCASSRTSGGSHANTGELFFGEGSRLTVL.

The V and J genes are TRBV4-3 and TRBJ2-1, with 12 bases matching TRBD2. CDR1 is LGHNA and CDR2 is YSLEER in the germline V gene. This CDR3 contains 17 residues. Trimming cost V 4 bases and J 6 bases; bases outside gene matches: 10. The chain's CDR3 is CASSPNAGLAGTNEQFF. The CDR3 coding sequence is TGCGCCAGCAGCCCCAACGCCGGACTAGCGGGGACCAATGAGCAGTTCTTC.

This clonotype was detected a few times. The chain is built from TRBV7-2 and TRBJ1-1; maybe TRBD1 (5 bases). CDR1 and CDR2 from the germline V gene are SGHTA and FQGNSA. The CDR3 consists of 16 residues. Trimming took off 5 bases at V and 4 bases at J, with 20 bases between the two ends. This CDR3 is CASSPEPQTGITEAFF. CDR3 DNA: TGTGCCAGCAGCCCAGAACCCCAAACAGGAATCACTGAAGCTTTCTTT.

This clonotype was observed a few times. The V call is TRBV9, the J call TRBJ1-2; no firm D call. The CDR3 is 15 residues long. V dropped 5 bases and J dropped 4 bases, with 18 bases sitting between them. Germline CDR1 reads SGDLS; CDR2 reads YYNGEE. The CDR3 spells CASSLSGKPGYGYTF. CDR3 nucleotides: TGTGCCAGCAGTTTATCGGGGAAACCCGGCTATGGCTACACCTTC.

This clonotype has just a few counts. The chain links TRBV7-2 to TRBJ2-5; 9 nucleotides agree with TRBD2. The CDR3 runs to 15 residues. CDR1 and CDR2 (germline): SGHTA, FQGNSA. The J segment lost 4 bases and the V segment lost 1 base, leaving 4 bases of the junction unmatched. The CDR3 DNA sequence: TGTGCCAGCAGCTTAGTGGCGGGAGGGCCAGAGACCCAGTACTTC. The encoded protein is CASSLVAGGPETQYF.

This sequence joins TRBV4-1 and TRBJ1-3, with TRBD1 identical over 7 bases. Germline lookup yields CDR1 MGHRA and CDR2 YSYEKL. The CDR3 is made up of 17 amino acids. V gave up 1 base and J gave up 0 bases; unmatched junction bases: 6. The CDR3 DNA reads TGCGCCAGCAGCCAAGGACAGGGCTCATCCTCTGGAAACACCATATATTTT. Its translation: CASSQGQGSSSGNTIYF.

This clonotype occurred a few times. The chain is built from TRBV6-1 and TRBJ1-5; TRBD1 is a possible D gene (5 bases). Germline V gene sequence: CDR1 MNHNS, CDR2 SASEGT. The V gene lost 7 bases and the J gene lost 0 bases, with 19 bases spanning the gap. CDR3 length: 17 residues. This CDR3 is CASNPISGAYSNQPQHF. In DNA form, the CDR3 reads TGTGCCAGCAATCCTATTAGTGGGGCATATAGCAATCAGCCCCAGCATTTT.

This clonotype has more than one count but fewer than ten. The genes are TRBV7-2 and TRBJ1-4; the D gene is possibly TRBD1 (5 bases). The germline V gene encodes CDR1 SGHTA and CDR2 FQGNSA. Trimming took off 3 bases at V and 7 bases at J, with 9 bases between the two ends. The CDR3 has 13 amino acids. The CDR3 DNA is TGTGCCAGCAGCTTGGGGCCTCTTGAAAAACTGTTTTTT. It yields the protein CASSLGPLEKLFF.

The rearrangement joins TRBV27 to TRBJ2-1, with D perhaps being TRBD1 or TRBD2 (5 bases each). The CDR3 spans 12 residues. Trimming stripped 8 bases from V and 10 bases from J, with 15 bases between. Germline-derived CDR1 and CDR2 are MNHEY and SMNVEV (reference sequence). In nucleotides, the CDR3 is TGTGCCAGCTCCCAGGGACCCTTCGAGCAGTTCTTC. As protein: CASSQGPFEQFF.

V and J are TRBV7-8 and TRBJ1-5, with 9 bases matching TRBD1. Trimming took 1 base from V and 5 from J; bases not matched to a gene: 3. Per germline, CDR1 SGHVS and CDR2 FQNEAQ. The CDR3 length is 15 residues. CDR3 sequence (DNA): TGTGCCAGCAGCTTAGATAGGACAGGGGATCAGCCCCAGCATTTT. This sequence encodes CASSLDRTGDQPQHF.

This clonotype came up a few times. The chain recombines TRBV6-6 with TRBJ2-7; TRBD2 is a possible D gene (6 bases). This CDR3 is 12 amino acids long. Trimming removed 4 bases from V and 6 bases from J, with 10 bases in between. The germline gives CDR1 MNHNY, CDR2 SVGAGI (reference sequence). The CDR3 nucleotides read TGTGCCAGCAGTTCGACTAGGTCCGAGCAGTACTTC. Its translation: CASSSTRSEQYF.

The CDR3 loop is CSASSDRRNQPQHF. In nucleotides, the CDR3 is TGCAGTGCTAGCTCCGACAGGCGGAATCAGCCCCAGCATTTT. This chain uses TRBV20-1 with TRBJ1-5, with TRBD1 as a possible D gene (6 bases). Germline CDR1 is DFQATT and CDR2 is SNEGSKA (reference sequence). V was pared by 3 bases and J by 4 bases, with 13 bases between. CDR3 size: 14 residues.

This clonotype was counted between two and nine times. The chain uses TRBV7-2 and TRBJ1-4; D is ambiguous. The CDR3 runs to 14 residues. V was pared by 5 bases and J by 4 bases, with 11 bases between. Germline V lookup: CDR1 SGHTA, CDR2 FQGNSA. The CDR3 reads CASSRDTYNEKLFF. The CDR3 DNA follows: TGTGCCAGCAGCCGTGACACCTATAATGAAAAACTGTTTTTT.

The genes are TRBV6-1 and TRBJ1-1; no reliable D call. V was pared by 6 bases and J by 11 bases, with 28 bases between. The CDR3 has 16 residues. Looked up from germline, CDR1 is MNHNS and CDR2 is SASEGT. The CDR3 DNA follows: TGTGCCAGCAGCTACCGAGGTGCAGGCGGTCGCTCATACGCTTTCTTT. It translates to CASSYRGAGGRSYAFF.

V and J are TRBV6-5 and TRBJ2-2; 11 bases match TRBD2. Germline CDR1 reads MNHEY; CDR2 reads SVGAGI. The CDR3 contains 19 residues. V shed 2 bases, J shed 2 bases, and the junction held 10 bases outside the gene matches. CDR3 sequence reads: CASSYGTSGIFYNTGELFF. The CDR3 region has the DNA TGTGCCAGCAGTTACGGGACTAGCGGTATTTTTTATAACACCGGGGAGCTGTTTTTT.

The chain has TRBV7-2 and TRBJ2-5, with TRBD2 as a possible D gene (5 bases). Per germline, CDR1 SGHTA and CDR2 FQGNSA. The CDR3 spans 13 residues. V gave up 4 bases and J gave up 3 bases, with 9 bases separating them. CDR3 in amino acids: CASSWTVEETQYF. Written as DNA, the CDR3 is TGTGCCAGCAGCTGGACTGTCGAAGAGACCCAGTACTTC. The whole variable domain, remainder taken from reference TRBV7-2 and TRBJ2-5, is GAGVSQSPSNKVTEKGKDVELRCDPISGHTALYWYRQSLGQGLEFLIYFQGNSAPDKSGLPSDRFSAERTGGSVSTLTIQRTQQEDSAVYLCASSWTVEETQYFGPGTRLLVL.

This rearrangement joins TRBV6-2 or TRBV6-3 to TRBJ2-3, with D perhaps TRBD2 (6 bases). V dropped 2 bases and J dropped 2 bases, with 17 bases sitting between them. From germline, CDR1 is MNHEY and CDR2 SVGEGT. The CDR3 length is 17 residues. This CDR3 reads CASSYPTSGAFTDTQYF. The CDR3 DNA reads as TGTGCCAGCAGTTACCCGACTAGTGGGGCCTTCACAGATACGCAGTATTTT.

This clonotype appeared a few times. The chain joins TRBV7-2 to TRBJ2-2, with D perhaps given as TRBD1 or TRBD2 (6 bases each). The V end was cut by 3 bases, the J end by 0 bases, with 14 bases between. The CDR3 runs to 17 residues. CDR1 is SGHTA, CDR2 FQGNSA, per germline. DNA for the CDR3: TGTGCCAGCAGCTTTATGGGGGGCACAACGAACACCGGGGAGCTGTTTTTT. This sequence encodes CASSFMGGTTNTGELFF. Drawing the rest from reference TRBV7-2 and TRBJ2-2, the complete variable domain is GAGVSQSPSNKVTEKGKDVELRCDPISGHTALYWYRQSLGQGLEFLIYFQGNSAPDKSGLPSDRFSAERTGGSVSTLTIQRTQQEDSAVYLCASSFMGGTTNTGELFFGEGSRLTVL.

J is TRBJ1-1 and V is TRBV18; D might be TRBD1 (5 bases). The CDR3 is made up of 15 amino acids. Trimming cost V 2 bases and J 1 base, with 11 bases left between them. The germline V gene has CDR1 KGHSH and CDR2 LQKENI. The CDR3 is CASSPSRQQNTEAFF. DNA of the CDR3: TGTGCCAGCTCACCATCGAGACAGCAGAACACTGAAGCTTTCTTT.

This clonotype was found a few times. The rearrangement joins TRBV11-2 to TRBJ2-7, with TRBD2 matching over 7 bases. V trimming: 3 bases; J trimming: 4 bases; junction bases outside the gene matches: 6. The CDR3 is made up of 14 amino acids. Germline-derived CDR1 and CDR2 are SGHAT and FQNNGV. The CDR3 spells CASSLGTIDYEQYF. CDR3 sequence (DNA): TGTGCCAGCAGCTTGGGGACTATCGATTACGAGCAGTACTTC.

Only a few counts were recorded for this clonotype. A junction end diverges from the germline sequence, so it may reflect a read error. The chain has TRBV7-2 and TRBJ2-1; no definite D call. The V gene's germline CDR1 is SGHTA and CDR2 FQGNSA. The CDR3 runs to 14 residues. The CDR3 DNA reads as TGTGCCAGCAGCTTAATGGGAACCCTGGCGCCCGTTAACTTC. This encodes CASSLMGTLAPVNF.